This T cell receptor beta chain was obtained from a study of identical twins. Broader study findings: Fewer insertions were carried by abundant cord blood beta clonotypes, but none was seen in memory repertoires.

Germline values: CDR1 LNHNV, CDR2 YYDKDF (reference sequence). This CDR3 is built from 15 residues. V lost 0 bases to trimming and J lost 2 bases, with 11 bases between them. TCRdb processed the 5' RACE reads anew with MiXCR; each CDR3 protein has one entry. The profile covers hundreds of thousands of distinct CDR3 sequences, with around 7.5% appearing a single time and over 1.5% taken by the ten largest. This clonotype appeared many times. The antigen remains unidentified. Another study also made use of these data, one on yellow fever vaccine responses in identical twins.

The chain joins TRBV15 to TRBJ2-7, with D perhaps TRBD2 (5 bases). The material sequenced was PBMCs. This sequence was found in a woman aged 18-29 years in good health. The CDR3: CATSRERERAYEQYF. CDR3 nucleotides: TGTGCCACCAGCAGAGAACGGGAACGCGCCTACGAGCAGTACTTC.